Here is one T cell receptor (beta chain) with its context. The record originates from a study of blood T cell repertoires in COVID-19. Libraries were prepared by immunoSEQ multiplex PCR; TCRdb keeps only in-frame clonotypes and omits some of them. The sample has 200,000 to 300,000 clones; about nine tenths are singletons. This CDR3 comprises 16 residues. Trimming shortened V by 3 bases and J by 3 bases, and 20 bases separated the two germline ends. Germline loops: CDR1 GTSNPN, CDR2 SVGIG (reference sequence). This clonotype was obtained from a man aged 25 to 40 with COVID-19, enrolled during active disease. Source material: peripheral blood. The chain recombines TRBV30 with TRBJ2-5, with D perhaps TRBD2 (6 bases). The CDR3 loop is CAWSQGLGGMKETQYF. As DNA, the CDR3 is TGTGCCTGGAGCCAGGGATTGGGGGGAATGAAAGAGACCCAGTACTTC.